These 8 T cell receptor beta chains share one sample of origin, sequenced in a study of blood T cell repertoires in COVID-19. Repertoires were generated with immunoSEQ multiplex PCR, while TCRdb's copy carries only in-frame clones and drops some. This sample yields under 300,000 clones, of which 75% to 90% are seen a single time; 0.94% belongs to the top ten. Sequenced input: peripheral blood. These receptors were taken from a middle-aged woman who had recovered from COVID-19.

CDR3 region: CAWSSLAGGLDTQYF. Written as DNA, the CDR3 is TGTGCCTGGAGTTCACTAGCGGGAGGATTAGATACGCAGTATTTT. This chain links TRBV30 with TRBJ2-3, with 12 bases fitting TRBD2. The ends lost 2 bases at V and 5 bases at J; junction bases unmatched: 5. CDR1 and CDR2 (germline): GTSNPN, SVGIG (reference sequence). The CDR3 length is 15 residues.

This clone has more than one count but fewer than ten. This chain uses TRBV27 with TRBJ1-3; no definite D call. The V and J ends lost 0 bases and 2 bases respectively, with 5 bases between them. Germline lookup yields CDR1 MNHEY and CDR2 SMNVEV (reference sequence). The CDR3 totals 14 residues. CDR3 in DNA: TGTGCCAGCAGTTTATCTCTACCTGGAAACACCATATATTTT. Amino acid sequence: CASSLSLPGNTIYF.

The CDR3 loop is CASSQDLTSGRTGELFF. In DNA form, the CDR3 reads TGTGCCAGCAGCCAAGATCTGACTAGCGGGAGAACCGGGGAGCTGTTTTTT. The rearrangement uses TRBV3-1 (or the pseudogene TRBV3-2) and TRBJ2-2; the match to TRBD2 covers 12 bases. The CDR3 loop spans 17 amino acids. With V trimmed by 0 bases and J by 5 bases, 4 bases remained unmatched. CDR1 and CDR2 (germline): LGHDT, YNNKEL (reference sequence).

The V call is TRBV10-1, the J call TRBJ1-5, with 8 nucleotides matching TRBD1. With 6 bases clipped from V and 6 bases from J, the junction kept 4 bases outside the gene matches. The germline gives CDR1 WNHNN, CDR2 SYGVQD (reference sequence). CDR3 length: 13 amino acids. CDR3 loop: CASSSTGAQPQHF. The DNA of the CDR3 is TGCGCCAGCAGCTCGACAGGGGCTCAGCCCCAGCATTTT.

Many counts were recorded for this clone. The V and J genes are TRBV10-1 and TRBJ2-7; D may be TRBD1 (7 bases). The germline V gene encodes CDR1 WNHNN and CDR2 SYGVQD (reference sequence). The ends were cut back, 10 bases at V and 5 bases at J, with 21 bases in the middle. The CDR3 extends over 14 amino acids. CDR3 protein: CATSTGDSLNEQYF. The CDR3 DNA is TGCGCCACCTCAACGGGGGACAGCCTCAACGAGCAGTACTTC.

The gene calls are TRBV27 and TRBJ2-7; TRBD2 matches at 9 bases. Germline trimming cut 2 bases from V and 4 bases from J; bases unmatched to any gene: 6. Germline V CDR1 and CDR2: MNHEY, SMNVEV (reference sequence). The CDR3 length is 15 residues. The CDR3 spells CASSLKETSGYEQYF. The CDR3 coding sequence is TGTGCCAGCAGTTTAAAGGAGACTAGCGGTTACGAGCAGTACTTC.

The rearrangement uses TRBV3-1 (or the pseudogene TRBV3-2) and TRBJ2-7; TRBD1 matches at 7 bases. CDR1 LGHDT and CDR2 YNNKEL come from the germline V gene (reference sequence). The trim removed 6 bases at V and 0 bases at J, leaving 2 bases unmatched. The CDR3 runs 13 residues. The CDR3 reads CASRGQSSYEQYF. The CDR3 DNA reads TGTGCCAGCAGGGGACAGTCCTCCTACGAGCAGTACTTC.

The gene calls are TRBV5-1 and TRBJ2-1, with a tentative D call TRBD1 (7 bases). The ends were cut back, 4 bases at V and 8 bases at J, with 19 bases in the middle. The CDR3 sequence is 15 residues long. Germline lookup yields CDR1 SGHRS and CDR2 YFSETQ. For the CDR3, the DNA is TGCGCCAGCAGCCCCGGGGGTTTTCAGGGGGATGAGCAGTTCTTC. The encoded protein is CASSPGGFQGDEQFF.